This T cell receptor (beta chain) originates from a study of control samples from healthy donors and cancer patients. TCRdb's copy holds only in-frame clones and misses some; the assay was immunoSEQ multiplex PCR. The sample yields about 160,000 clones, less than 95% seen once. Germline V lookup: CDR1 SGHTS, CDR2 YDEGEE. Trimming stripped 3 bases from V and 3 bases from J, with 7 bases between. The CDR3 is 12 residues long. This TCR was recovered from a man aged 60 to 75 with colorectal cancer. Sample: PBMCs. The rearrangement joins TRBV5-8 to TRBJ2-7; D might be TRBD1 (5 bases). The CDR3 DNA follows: TGTGCCAGCAGCTGGCAGGGCTACGAGCAGTACTTC. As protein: CASSWQGYEQYF.